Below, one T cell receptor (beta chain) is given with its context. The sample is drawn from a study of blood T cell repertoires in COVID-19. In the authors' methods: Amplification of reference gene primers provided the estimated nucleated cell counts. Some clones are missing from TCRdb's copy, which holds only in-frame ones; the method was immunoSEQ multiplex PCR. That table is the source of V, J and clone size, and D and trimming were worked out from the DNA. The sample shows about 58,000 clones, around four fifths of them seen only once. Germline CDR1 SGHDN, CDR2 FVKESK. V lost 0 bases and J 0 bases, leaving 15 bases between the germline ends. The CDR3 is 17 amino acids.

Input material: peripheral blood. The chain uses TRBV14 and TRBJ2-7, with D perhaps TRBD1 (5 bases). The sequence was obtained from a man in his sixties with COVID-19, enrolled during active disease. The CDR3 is CASSQDLSPGFSYEQYF. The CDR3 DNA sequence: TGTGCCAGCAGCCAAGATCTCTCCCCAGGGTTCTCCTACGAGCAGTACTTC.